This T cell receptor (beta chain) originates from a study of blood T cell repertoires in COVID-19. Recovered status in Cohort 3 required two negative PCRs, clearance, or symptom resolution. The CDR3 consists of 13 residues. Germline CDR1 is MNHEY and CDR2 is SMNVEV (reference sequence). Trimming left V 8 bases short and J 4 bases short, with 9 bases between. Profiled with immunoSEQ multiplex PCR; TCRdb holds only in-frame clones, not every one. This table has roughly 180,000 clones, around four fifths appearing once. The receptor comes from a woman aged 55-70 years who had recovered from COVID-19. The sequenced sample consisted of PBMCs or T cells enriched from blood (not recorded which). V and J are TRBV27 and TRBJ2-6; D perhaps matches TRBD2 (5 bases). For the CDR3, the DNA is TGTGCCAGCGGCGCGGGCGGGGCCAACGTCCTGACTTTC. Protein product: CASGAGGANVLTF.